This TCR beta chain was recorded in a study of blood T cell repertoires in COVID-19 (dated by TCRdb to 2018 to 2021). The study in broad terms: The collaborator samples originated in the United States, Italy and Spain and spanned the acute and convalescent phases of COVID-19. The material from the prospective study consisted of cDNA or gDNA derived from T cells, B-cell-depleted T cells, or PBMCs. The dataset comprised deeply sampled blood TCRbeta repertoires from subjects exposed to, actively infected with, or recovered from COVID-19. The repertoires were released in a freely available public database meant as a resource for research on the immune response to SARS-CoV-2. Samples were obtained from the ongoing ImmuneRACE study (first 160 participants) and from 1,254 subjects provided by 6 global collaborators. The sample metadata nearly always contained a de-identified subject ID, COVID-19 status, age in years and sex. Where HLA class I and class II types were available, the types were taken from metadata supplied by the sample provider, not from assay-based typing.

With regard to this clone: The antigen this receptor binds is unknown. No base quality information exists; no much larger clone differs at one position.

Results and caveats for the whole study, not just this receptor: How much clinical and demographic metadata was included differed by source and by participant, and the metadata was provided uncurated.

TCRbeta CDR3 regions were amplified from genomic DNA by means of the immunoSEQ Assay, a bias-controlled multiplex PCR. The paper's data handling went like this. The number of nucleated cells in each sample was estimated by amplification of reference gene primers within the assay. To quantify the absolute abundance of each unique TCRbeta CDR3 rearrangement, sequence reads were collapsed and filtered. Productive Simpson clonality was computed per sample as the square root of Simpson's diversity index over productive rearrangements. TCRdb retrieved this table from immuneACCESS and kept in-frame rearrangements only. Not all clones are present; in checked studies, unresolved V genes account for under half, and no reason is known for the remainder. V and J calls and clone size are copied from that table; D and trimming were computed from the DNA. For this sample there are almost 400,000 clones; over 85% appear just once. Jointly, the top ten make up around 1.7% of the sample.

For CDR1 and CDR2, the germline V gene (reference sequence) lists GTSNPN and SVGIG. The germline V and J ends show losses of 1 base and 6 bases respectively, and no gene match explains 15 bases of the junction. The CDR3 runs 18 amino acids, cysteine and phenylalanine included. Only the CDR3 DNA is retained, 54 bases long and in frame from the first base. Enrolling through a virtual design, the prospective study's participants ranged in age from about 18 to 100 years and lived across about two dozen United States geographic areas. To assign participants to cohorts, the prospective study relied on clinical history that participants themselves reported in a screening survey and a study questionnaire. Recovered participants in ImmuneRACE Cohort 3 were defined as having two consecutive negative NP/OP PCR tests, clearance from a healthcare professional, or resolution of symptoms. In the prospective study, whole blood, serum and a nasopharyngeal or oropharyngeal swab were collected from each participant by mobile phlebotomists. Over an approximately 2-month period, participants in the prospective study had the option of providing additional blood draws and questionnaires. Before DNA extraction, blood samples from the prospective study were shipped at room temperature or frozen.

The receptor comes from a young woman who had recovered from COVID-19. The chain was built from TRBV30 and TRBJ1-5, with 10 central nucleotides matching TRBD1. Sequencing input: PBMCs or T cells enriched from blood (not recorded which). In nucleotide form, the sequence is TGTGCCTGGAGTGGGGGACAGGGGTCGCCCTCTTGGGGTCAGCCCCAGCATTTT. Its product reads: CAWSGGQGSPSWGQPQHF.